This paragraph covers one T cell receptor beta chain sequence. No cognate antigen has been identified for it. No clone much larger than this one lies a single base away; base qualities are absent. These data originate in a study of cytomegalovirus exposure and HLA in healthy donors (dated by TCRdb to the late 2010s). Study-wide context: In an earlier analysis of roughly 500 of the donors, under 300 Gb of sequence data and 117 million unique TCR beta sequences from 180 million or so T cells were reported. Around 320 gigabases of sequencing data and tens of millions of unique TCR sequences were included in an early release covering roughly 600 HLA-typed donors. Of the 398 genotyped donors, 81% fell in the genetic ancestry cluster associated with self-reported Caucasian donors. The study aimed to test whether cataloging public T cell receptors could reveal signatures of past pathogen exposure. The T cell repertoires of some 670 subjects were profiled by immunosequencing and related to cytomegalovirus serostatus. In addition to the first cohort of 666 subjects, a separate validation cohort of 120 different subjects was used. To predict cytomegalovirus infection status, the study brought together high-throughput TCR immunosequencing, statistical association of individual TCRs with disease status, and machine learning. To study patterns of TCR occurrence, a later analysis re-analyzed previously published TCR beta repertoires from several hundred donors and added high-resolution HLA genotyping. Rather than using new phenotypic data, the later analysis identified candidate immune exposures from TCR beta sequences and from how often those sequences occurred across donors. An earlier analysis of fewer than 700 of the donors applied high-throughput TCR beta sequencing to assess whether each TCR beta V gene segment acted as functional or pseudogenic. Donor age, sex, ethnicity and CMV serostatus were collected together with the repertoire data. Genome-wide SNP genotypes for about 65% of the roughly 670 donors were used in a later genetic analysis, which treated that subset as a discovery cohort. All discovery cohort repertoires had been generated using a single sequencing platform. HLA typing covered class I and class II loci at four-digit resolution. The number of typed donors differed by locus: roughly 629-640 for A, B, C, DRB1 and DQB1; 522 for DQA1; 606 for DPA1; and around 490 for DPB1. Because of strong linkage in the cohort, four to six DR-DQ haplotypes were treated as single units for association and clustering. Among some 400 genotyped donors of the cohort, an average of around 250,000 unique TCR beta nucleotide sequences was sequenced per donor, of which about 19% were non-productive. Study-wide conclusions, independent of this receptor: Correlated functional status among segregating V segments might be attributable to linkage disequilibrium, but an unknown experimental factor could not be ruled out. This cohort had only TCR beta chains sequenced, and the lack of alpha or paired-chain data limited which features could be detected. In a later analysis, HLA-associated TCR beta chains were found to be more clonally expanded and to have lower generation probabilities than equally common non-associated chains. The authors suggested that the approach could potentially be extended to other disease states and immunological phenotypes. Compared with the approximately 670-donor mean, donors in an Asian-associated ancestry cluster had fewer N-insertions in productive TCRs, according to a later genetic analysis. A further reported finding was that TCR beta sequences accurately predicted the HLA-A and HLA-B alleles for most subjects in the first cohort. Presence/absence analyses assumed roughly uniform sequencing depth across donors, an assumption that may not hold. In a later analysis, most CMV-associated TCR beta chains were found to appear HLA-restricted, with HLA associations seemingly driven largely by CMV exposure. In vitro tests confirmed that a few of the cytomegalovirus-associated TCR beta chains recognize cytomegalovirus antigens. A group of highly shared sequence variants was considered likely to be a technical artifact of the sequencing pipeline. Immune exposure information for the cohort was limited to CMV serostatus. The study listed around 160 TCR beta chains as associated with cytomegalovirus. An association between a missense DCLRE1C variant and V-gene and J-gene trimming of TCR beta chains was found in a later genetic analysis and replicated in an independent cohort. An earlier analysis of approximately 500 of the donors showed that most TCR beta V segments appeared in productive rearrangements either about 90% or about 30% of the time, which broadly matched IMGT annotations. When HLA alleles, especially DR and DQ, strongly co-occurred, TCR associations were difficult to assign to individual alleles. According to a later analysis, parvovirus B19, influenza, CMV and Epstein-Barr virus appeared linked to several top co-occurrence clusters. Most TCR sequences were observed very rarely across donors, whereas some public TCRs were present in many individuals. In both the original and validation cohorts, the classifier was reported to diagnose cytomegalovirus status with high specificity and sensitivity. In a later analysis, TCR association rates were found to vary across HLA loci, with the most associated TCRs seen for DRB1 alleles and the fewest for HLA-C alleles. Because counts were too low, around 17 rarely observed V segments, including chromosome 9 orphons, were left out of the earlier analysis of some 640 of the donors. Because HLA typing was unavailable for some donors at each locus, only the typed subset was used in association tests. Specific HLA alleles were associated with 15,000 to 20,000 TCR beta sequences at a false discovery rate of 0.05 in a later analysis.

The protocol used for the library was the immunoSEQ multiplex PCR assay. For the multiplex PCR, a mixture combining 60 forward primers for TCR Vbeta segments and 13 reverse primers for TCR Jbeta segments was used. The CDR3 region of rearranged TCR beta genes was amplified from genomic DNA with a multiplex PCR assay. The amplified TCR beta libraries were sequenced on the Illumina HiSeq System as 87-base-pair reads. As for the original processing: A later analysis tallied 75 million to 85 million unique TCR beta chains across the 650 to 750 repertoires, and approximately 12 million of those chains were shared by two or more donors. A nearest-neighbor algorithm error-corrected the raw reads and collapsed the reads into unique sequences, merging closely related sequences to remove PCR and sequencing errors. Alignment of CDR3 sequences to IMGT reference sequences was used to assign V, D and J gene segments. For a sequence to be retained, a match of at least six nucleotides to both a V gene segment and a J gene segment was required. Rearrangements were classified as productive when the CDR3 lacked stop codons and remained in frame with V and J, and all other rearrangements were classified as non-productive. CDR3 was defined by IMGT convention, running from the second conserved V-encoded cysteine to the conserved J-encoded phenylalanine. In an earlier analysis of roughly 610 of the donors, sequences lacking an unambiguous match to a single V gene segment were excluded. An earlier analysis of fewer than 750 of the donors classified V segments as functional when productive rearrangements were above 56.7% and as segregating when the standard deviation between donors was above 5%. To diagnose cytomegalovirus status from the catalog of TCR beta chain sequences, a statistical classification framework was built. V and J gene assignment, in a later analysis, came from comparing TCR nucleotide sequences with IMGT/GENE-DB human TR gene sequences. A later analysis assigned CDR3 sequences and most-parsimonious VDJ recombination scenarios with the TCRdist pipeline. In a later analysis, every TCR beta chain was defined by the combination of its CDR3 amino acid sequence and its V-gene family, and reads without a unique V-gene family were dropped. As a way to deal with suspected cross-contamination and a sequencing artifact, a later analysis dropped 450 to 600 nucleotide sequences that were highly shared and had low generation probability. In a later analysis, a clonal expansion index was calculated for each public chain from normalized within-repertoire ranks of inferred template counts. A later analysis computed generation probabilities with a VDJ recombination model fitted to out-of-frame rearrangements, and checked the results against IGoR. In a later analysis, hypergeometric tests were used to score TCR-TCR, TCR-HLA and TCR-CMV co-occurrence, with a repertoire-size bias correction applied to TCR pairs. A later analysis estimated false discovery rates by permuting HLA or CMV assignments 20 times. In a later analysis, co-occurring TCRs were grouped using DBSCAN, and TCRdist sequence similarity was added for clustering within HLA-allele-positive subsets. For co-occurrence clustering, repertoires with fewer than 30,000 or more than 120,000 public chains were excluded, along with a handful of repertoires with anomalous nucleotide sharing. Sourced from immuneACCESS, this table was stored by TCRdb with only in-frame sequences that have V and J called. A share of the clones is absent; for the studies checked, an unresolved V gene accounts for under half, and the remainder has no known explanation. V, J and clone size derive from that table, while D and trimming were established from the DNA sequence. This sample has around 130,000 clones in its table, and around four fifths of those were observed once. Approximately 2% of the sample belongs to the ten largest clones.

The cohort was made up of around 720 healthy bone marrow donors. At the time of sampling, all cohort members were nominally healthy, though unrecorded immune exposures were likely present. The donor tested CMV seronegative, placing the donor among the 350 to 400 seronegative members of the cohort. Each donor provided a peripheral blood sample, and peripheral blood mononuclear cells were used for TCR beta sequencing. The Qiagen DNeasy Blood Extraction Kit was used to extract genomic DNA from the blood cell samples. This TCR derives from a man aged 35 to 55 in good health and CMV-seronegative. Material for sequencing was PBMCs.

The CDR3 protein is CASTEGANYGYTF. The nucleotide sequence is TGTGCCAGCACTGAAGGAGCTAACTATGGCTACACCTTC. The chain joins TRBV7-8 to TRBJ1-2, with no reliable assignment of the D segment. At the junction V is shortened by 7 bases and J by 0 bases, with 9 bases in between. CDR1 is given as SGHVS and CDR2 as FQNEAQ, both from the germline V gene. The cysteine opens and the phenylalanine closes a CDR3 of 13 amino acids. Only CDR3 DNA remains: 39 bases, in frame from the first base.